The rows below give T cell receptor beta chains drawn from one sample of a study of cytomegalovirus exposure and HLA in healthy donors. Some clones are missing from TCRdb's copy, which holds only in-frame ones; the method was immunoSEQ multiplex PCR. The sample consists of 150,000 to 200,000 clones, about 81% of them appearing once. The sample taken for sequencing was PBMCs. The receptor source for this set is a woman between 18 and 30 years old in good health and CMV-seropositive. Both conserved end residues are part of each CDR3. The D gene is left open where the match is weak. The size field is filled for only some rows; it gives once, few, many or a size class.

V	J	D	size	DNA	CDR3
TRBV9	TRBJ1-3	NA	NA	TGTGCCAGCAGCGTAGCTAACGACATCTCTGGAAACACCATATATTTT	CASSVANDISGNTIYF
TRBV7-6	TRBJ2-1	TRBD2	NA	TGTGCCAGCAGCCCCGCTGCGGGGGGGTACAATGAGCAGTTCTTC	CASSPAAGGYNEQFF
TRBV19	TRBJ2-1	NA	NA	TGTGCCAGTAGCGAGGCGGGGGCGCCGGGGAATGAGCAGTTCTTC	CASSEAGAPGNEQFF
TRBV28	TRBJ1-4	NA	NA	TGTGCCAGCAGGGCCCTTCAGGGGCCTGATAACCCGCTGTTTTTT	CASRALQGPDNPLFF
TRBV4-1	TRBJ2-1	TRBD1	NA	TGCGCCAGCAGCCAAGGGACAGGAGATGAGCAGTTCTTC	CASSQGTGDEQFF
TRBV11-3	TRBJ1-4	TRBD1	NA	TGTGCCAGCAGCTCCCGGACAGGCCTTAATGAAAAACTGTTTTTT	CASSSRTGLNEKLFF
TRBV19	TRBJ2-2	TRBD1	NA	TGTGCCAGTAGTATCACAGGGGGCGCCGGTGGTTCCGGGGAGCTGTTTTTT	CASSITGGAGGSGELFF
TRBV30	TRBJ1-6	NA	few	TGTGCCTGGAGTGTAACACAAAGCTCCTATAATTCACCCCTCCACTTT	CAWSVTQSSYNSPLHF
TRBV5-1	TRBJ2-7	NA	NA	TGCGCCAGCAGCTTGAGTCAGGGTCCCTACGAGCAGTACTTC	CASSLSQGPYEQYF
TRBV6-5	TRBJ2-3	NA	NA	TGTGCCAGCATCGGAAACCGGGGCACAGATACGCAGTATTTT	CASIGNRGTDTQYF
TRBV7-2	TRBJ1-1	NA	NA	TGTGCCAGCAGCCGCGGCGGACTCTTCCCTGAAGCTTTCTTT	CASSRGGLFPEAFF
TRBV4-1	TRBJ2-1	NA	NA	TGCGCCAGCAGCCAAGATCTGGCGGACAATGAGCAGTTCTTC	CASSQDLADNEQFF
TRBV6-1	TRBJ2-7	TRBD1	once	TGTGCCAGCGAAGACAGGGTAATCGGACAATACGAGCAGTACTTC	CASEDRVIGQYEQYF
TRBV18	TRBJ2-5	NA	NA	TGTGCCAGCTCACCACCGTTGACACAAGAGACCCAGTACTTC	CASSPPLTQETQYF
TRBV6-6	TRBJ1-2	NA	NA	TGTGCCAGCAGTTACTCGAGGACAGACTATGGCTACACCTTC	CASSYSRTDYGYTF
TRBV7-8	TRBJ1-1	NA	NA	TGTGCCAGCAGTGCTGCGATGGGGGGGGCCACTGAAGCTTTCTTT	CASSAAMGGATEAFF
TRBV4-1	TRBJ2-3	TRBD2	NA	TGCGCCAGCAGCGACGGACTAGCCGTTGATACGCAGTATTTT	CASSDGLAVDTQYF
TRBV5-1	TRBJ2-2	NA	NA	TGCGCCAGCAGCCCACGGACTTCGAACACCGGGGAGCTGTTTTTT	CASSPRTSNTGELFF
TRBV11-2	TRBJ2-3	NA	few	TGTGCCAGCAGCTTAGGTCCGGGATCGGGCACAGATACGCAGTATTTT	CASSLGPGSGTDTQYF
TRBV11-2	TRBJ2-1	TRBD1	NA	TGTGCCAGCAGGGCGACAGGGGGCGGAGGCCTATGGCAGTTCTTC	CASRATGGGGLWQFF
TRBV11-3	TRBJ1-6	NA	NA	TGTGCCAGCAGCTTAGGACCACGGGATTCACCCCTCCACTTT	CASSLGPRDSPLHF
TRBV28	TRBJ1-6	NA	NA	TGTGCCAGCAGTCGGGGGACCCATAATTCACCCCTCCACTTT	CASSRGTHNSPLHF
TRBV5-5	TRBJ1-3	NA	NA	TGTGCCAGCAGCTTGGACCCTGTCAGCTCTGGAAACACCATATATTTT	CASSLDPVSSGNTIYF
TRBV2	TRBJ2-1	NA	NA	TGTGCCAGCAGTGAAGCGCTTCTGAGGGTGGTGGATGAGCAGTTCTTC	CASSEALLRVVDEQFF
TRBV11-3	TRBJ1-1	NA	NA	TGTGCCAGCAGCCGGGACACAAACACTGAAGCTTTCTTT	CASSRDTNTEAFF
TRBV19	TRBJ2-5	TRBD2	NA	TGTGCCAGTAGTATAGGGGCTAGCGGCCAAGAGACCCAGTACTTC	CASSIGASGQETQYF
TRBV7-3	TRBJ1-3	TRBD1	NA	TGTGCCAGCACCGAAACAGGGGGACCTGGAAACACCATATATTTT	CASTETGGPGNTIYF
TRBV7-9	TRBJ1-2	TRBD1	NA	TGTGCCAGCAGCACCCGGACAGGGACCTCTTCCTATGGCTACACCTTC	CASSTRTGTSSYGYTF
TRBV30	TRBJ1-1	NA	NA	TGTGCCCTGACACGGGGGGCGAACACTGAAGCTTTCTTT	CALTRGANTEAFF
TRBV7-6	TRBJ2-5	NA	NA	TGTGCCAGCAGTTGGGGGCCCCTTCCGTACTTC	CASSWGPLPYF
TRBV4-1	TRBJ2-1	TRBD2	NA	TGCGCCAGCAGCCTCAGGACAGTAGCGGGGGTAGGCGATGAGCAGTTCTTC	CASSLRTVAGVGDEQFF
TRBV11-3	TRBJ1-4	NA	NA	TGTGCCAGCAGCTATTCAGGGTCTCTTAATGAAAAACTGTTTTTT	CASSYSGSLNEKLFF
TRBV19	TRBJ2-1	NA	NA	TGTGCCAGTAGTGTCCAGTCACGATCCTACAATGAGCAGTTCTTC	CASSVQSRSYNEQFF
TRBV19	TRBJ1-1	TRBD1	NA	TGTGCCAGTACCCCAGGGGGTTTGGTAGGTACTGAAGCTTTCTTT	CASTPGGLVGTEAFF
TRBV6-6	TRBJ2-3	NA	NA	TGTGCCAGCAGTTATGGCTCCCTCGGGACAGATACGCAGTATTTT	CASSYGSLGTDTQYF
TRBV29-1	TRBJ1-1	NA	NA	TGCAGCGTTGCCACAGGGACTGAAGCTTTCTTT	CSVATGTEAFF
TRBV6-1	TRBJ1-5	TRBD1	NA	TGTGCCAGCAGGCCTCAGGGGGACCAGCCCCAGCATTTT	CASRPQGDQPQHF
TRBV4-1	TRBJ1-5	TRBD1	NA	TGCGCCAGCAGCCAAGACGGGGCAGGGGGGACTCAGCCCCAGCATTTT	CASSQDGAGGTQPQHF
TRBV14	TRBJ1-1	TRBD1	NA	TGTGCCAGCAGCACCCAGACAGGGGGCTTCACTGAAGCTTTCTTT	CASSTQTGGFTEAFF
TRBV11-2	TRBJ2-1	TRBD2	NA	TGTGCCAGCAGCCAGAGGACTAGCGGGTACAATGAGCAGTTCTTC	CASSQRTSGYNEQFF
TRBV5-4	TRBJ1-5	NA	NA	TGTGCCAGCAGCTTGGGGGGGGGCAATCAGCCCCAGCATTTT	CASSLGGGNQPQHF
TRBV19	TRBJ2-3	TRBD2	NA	TGTGCCAGCGGACGGCGGCTAGCGGGGAACACAGATACGCAGTATTTT	CASGRRLAGNTDTQYF
TRBV28	TRBJ2-1	TRBD1	few	TGTGCCAGCAGTTTCGGACAGGGGGCCAATGAGCAGTTCTTC	CASSFGQGANEQFF
TRBV2	TRBJ2-1	NA	few	TGTGCCAGCCGCAAGGAGGGCACTGAGCAGTTCTTC	CASRKEGTEQFF
TRBV18	TRBJ1-1	NA	NA	TGTGCCAGCTCACCTAATAATCAGGGAAACACTGAAGCTTTCTTT	CASSPNNQGNTEAFF
TRBV9	TRBJ2-5	TRBD2	once	TGTGCCAGCAGCGGGGGGACTAGCGGGGCGCAAGAGACCCAGTACTTC	CASSGGTSGAQETQYF
TRBV7-2	TRBJ2-3	NA	NA	TGTGCCAGCAGCTTTGGGCGCGGGGCAGATACGCAGTATTTT	CASSFGRGADTQYF
TRBV5-5	TRBJ2-3	TRBD1	NA	TGTGCCAGCAGCGTCATGGGACAGGGTTCAGATACGCAGTATTTT	CASSVMGQGSDTQYF
TRBV7-6	TRBJ2-7	TRBD1	NA	TGTGCCAGCAGCTACCCGGGACAGTCGATCGAGCAGTACTTC	CASSYPGQSIEQYF
TRBV29-1	TRBJ2-7	TRBD1	NA	TGCAGCGTCCTGGGACAGGAGAGCTCCTACGAGCAGTACTTC	CSVLGQESSYEQYF
TRBV11-2	TRBJ1-1	NA	NA	TGTGCCAGCACGAGGCTTCTTGAAGCTTTCTTT	CASTRLLEAFF
TRBV4-2	TRBJ2-4	TRBD2	NA	TGTGCCAGCAGCCAAGTGGGGACTAGCGGGGGGCAGAACAGTCAGTACTTC	CASSQVGTSGGQNSQYF
TRBV2	TRBJ2-1	TRBD2	NA	TGTGCCAGCAAGAGGACTAGCGGGCCGAATGAGCAGTTCTTC	CASKRTSGPNEQFF
TRBV19	TRBJ1-2	TRBD1	NA	TGTGCCAGCACGGGACAGGGCCTCTTCTATGGCTACACCTTC	CASTGQGLFYGYTF
TRBV5-4	TRBJ1-2	NA	NA	TGTGCCACTACACCGGCCTGGGGCCGGGGCTACACCTTC	CATTPAWGRGYTF
TRBV4-2	TRBJ2-3	TRBD2	NA	TGTGCCAGCAGCCAAGGATCCGGGGGGGCCACAGATACGCAGTATTTT	CASSQGSGGATDTQYF
TRBV11-3	TRBJ2-3	NA	few	TGTGCCAGCAGCCGACTAAGAACCACAGATACGCAGTATTTT	CASSRLRTTDTQYF